The 20 T cell receptor beta chains listed next were all sequenced from one sample in a study of blood T cell repertoires in COVID-19. The assay was immunoSEQ multiplex PCR, and TCRdb's table has in-frame clones only and misses some. The sample contains fewer than 300,000 clones, 85% of which appear only once. Sample: peripheral blood. The receptors come from a human donor in a cohort sampled during active COVID-19.

The V gene is TRBV4-2, the J gene TRBJ1-3, with TRBD1 identical over 7 bases. In germline, CDR1 is LGHNA, CDR2 YNFKEQ. V dropped 1 base and J dropped 2; count of bases not matched to a gene: 8. CDR3 size: 17 residues. The DNA for the CDR3 is TGTGCCAGCAGCCAAGCCCTGACAGGGTATGCTGGAAACACCATATATTTT. It yields the protein CASSQALTGYAGNTIYF.

This rearrangement joins TRBV27 to TRBJ2-2, with unresolved D. The germline V gene encodes CDR1 MNHEY and CDR2 SMNVEV (reference sequence). Deletions cut 7 bases from V and 11 bases from J, with 14 bases between. CDR3 size: 12 residues. The CDR3 sequence is CASISRLRELFF. Written as DNA, the CDR3 is TGTGCCAGCATATCGCGGCTCCGCGAGCTGTTTTTT.

This clone has only one observation. Other nucleotide sequences from this sample produce the same CDR3. The chain is built from TRBV5-1 and TRBJ1-3, with D unresolved. Germline-derived CDR1 and CDR2 are SGHRS and YFSETQ. The CDR3 loop spans 14 amino acids. The ends were cut back, 0 bases at V and 3 bases at J, with 7 bases in the middle. Here the CDR3 DNA reads TGCGCCAGCAGCTTGGCGGGTAGTGGAAACACCATATATTTT. Amino acid sequence: CASSLAGSGNTIYF.

The chain uses TRBV6-1 and TRBJ1-1; no firm D call. V was cut by 3 bases and J by 4 bases, with 9 bases left in between. Germline V gene data show CDR1 as MNHNS and CDR2 as SASEGT. The CDR3 is 13 amino acids. The CDR3 nucleotides read TGTGCCAGCAGTGAGGGAGCCTCCACTGAAGCTTTCTTT. It specifies CASSEGASTEAFF.

In its sample, this clone was seen a few times. V gene TRBV28 combines with J gene TRBJ1-1; 8 bases fit TRBD1. The V gene's germline CDR1 is MDHEN and CDR2 SYDVKM. The J segment lost 1 base and the V segment lost 5 bases, leaving 6 bases of the junction unmatched. There are 15 residues in the CDR3. The CDR3 coding sequence is TGTGCCAGCAGTCCCTCGACAGGGGCGAACACTGAAGCTTTCTTT. This sequence encodes CASSPSTGANTEAFF.

As regards this clone: In the same sample, other DNA sequences code for this CDR3. J is TRBJ1-6 and V is TRBV9; TRBD1 aligns across 7 bases. The junction had 4 bases not matched to a gene; V was cut back by 0 bases and J by 7 bases. CDR3 length: 15 residues. From germline, CDR1 is SGDLS and CDR2 YYNGEE. Here the CDR3 DNA reads TGTGCCAGCAGCGTAGGGGGGACAGCCAATTCACCCCTCCACTTT. This sequence encodes CASSVGGTANSPLHF.

The rearrangement joins TRBV7-2 to TRBJ2-3, with 11 bases that match TRBD2. CDR1 is SGHTA, CDR2 FQGNSA, per germline. The length of the CDR3 is 16 residues. With 1 base clipped from V and 7 bases from J, the junction kept 7 bases outside the gene matches. The DNA for the CDR3 is TGTGCCAGCAGCTTAGATTTAGCGGGAGGGGCAAATACGCAGTATTTT. Its protein is CASSLDLAGGANTQYF.

This chain connects TRBV3-1 (or the pseudogene TRBV3-2) to TRBJ2-3, with D hard to call. The CDR3 length is 15 residues. Looked up from germline, CDR1 is LGHDT and CDR2 is YNNKEL (reference sequence). Trimming cost V 0 bases and J 5 bases, with 12 bases left between them. The CDR3, as DNA: TGTGCCAGCAGCCAAGATCTTAGCTGCCGAGATACGCAGTATTTT. Its protein is CASSQDLSCRDTQYF.

This clone was counted ten times or more. The chain uses TRBV3-1 (or the pseudogene TRBV3-2) and TRBJ2-1, with a weak D call TRBD2 (6 bases). Per the germline V gene, CDR1 is LGHDT and CDR2 is YNNKEL (reference sequence). Trimming removed 1 base from V and 5 bases from J, with 15 bases in between. The CDR3 is made up of 16 amino acids. CDR3 region: CASSQGSPSANNEQFF. In DNA form, the CDR3 reads TGTGCCAGCAGCCAAGGGTCCCCTAGCGCAAACAATGAGCAGTTCTTC.

V gene TRBV5-4 combines with J gene TRBJ1-6, with a possible D match to TRBD1 (6 bases). The CDR3 runs to 14 residues. Germline V gene sequence: CDR1 SGHNT, CDR2 YYREEE (reference sequence). V gave up 5 bases and J gave up 7 bases, with 13 bases separating them. Here the CDR3 reads CASRDRFDNSPLHF. The CDR3 DNA is TGTGCCAGCAGAGACAGGTTTGACAATTCACCCCTCCACTTT.

J is TRBJ2-3 and V is TRBV5-6, with D tentatively TRBD2 (7 bases). The CDR3 covers 15 residues. CDR1 and CDR2 from the germline V gene are SGHDT and YYEEEE. The ends were cut back, 4 bases at V and 2 bases at J, with 14 bases in the middle. The CDR3 region has the DNA TGTGCCAGCAGCCTCTTGGGGGGGCACACAGATACGCAGTATTTT. Translating gives CASSLLGGHTDTQYF.

The V and J genes are TRBV3-1 (or the pseudogene TRBV3-2) and TRBJ2-5, with 7 bases identical to TRBD1. CDR1 LGHDT and CDR2 YNNKEL come from the germline V gene (reference sequence). Trimming removed 4 bases from V and 11 bases from J; junction bases left unmatched: 13. The CDR3 runs to 14 residues. The chain's CDR3 is CASSPTTDRTDQYF. The DNA of the CDR3 is TGTGCCAGCAGCCCGACCACGGACAGGACCGATCAGTACTTC.

This chain uses TRBV24-1 with TRBJ2-3, with 7 bases fitting TRBD2. Looked up from germline, CDR1 is KGHDR and CDR2 is SFDVKD. With 2 bases clipped from V and 1 base from J, the junction kept 8 bases outside the gene matches. The CDR3 covers 17 residues. The CDR3 loop is CATSDSPMAGGTDTQYF. CDR3 nucleotides: TGTGCCACCAGTGATTCCCCTATGGCGGGGGGCACAGATACGCAGTATTTT.

The chain employs TRBV5-1 and TRBJ1-1; maybe TRBD1 (5 bases). The V end lost 0 bases, the J end lost 8 bases, and 5 bases lay between the germline ends. In germline, CDR1 is SGHRS, CDR2 YFSETQ. CDR3 length: 11 residues. The CDR3 coding sequence is TGCGCCAGCAGCTTGGGACAGGAAGCTTTCTTT. It codes for CASSLGQEAFF.

The chain's CDR3 is CASSQGLRGEQFF. The CDR3 DNA reads as TGTGCCAGCAGCCAGGGACTAAGGGGTGAGCAGTTCTTC. This sequence joins TRBV3-1 (or the pseudogene TRBV3-2) and TRBJ2-1; 7 bases align to TRBD2. The CDR3 is made up of 13 amino acids. The V segment lost 3 bases and the J segment 9 bases; nucleotides outside the gene matches: 5. Germline CDR1 reads LGHDT; CDR2 reads YNNKEL (reference sequence).

The rearrangement joins TRBV15 to TRBJ2-1; 10 bases agree with TRBD2. The CDR3 sequence is 17 residues long. Germline V gene sequence: CDR1 LNHNV, CDR2 YYDKDF (reference sequence). Trimming at V came to 0 bases and at J to 7 bases, leaving 9 bases not matched to a gene. The CDR3 reads CATSRDALAGAPNEQFF. The CDR3 bases are TGTGCCACCAGCAGAGATGCCCTAGCGGGAGCTCCAAATGAGCAGTTCTTC.

The count of this clone is one. V and J are TRBV5-1 and TRBJ2-7, with D possibly matching TRBD1 (5 bases). Looked up from germline, CDR1 is SGHRS and CDR2 is YFSETQ. The CDR3 covers 16 residues. Deletions cut 0 bases from V and 4 bases from J, with 17 bases between. For the CDR3, the DNA is TGCGCCAGCAGCTTGGGAGCAGGGCCTGTAAGTTACGAGCAGTACTTC. This gives the protein CASSLGAGPVSYEQYF. Full variable domain (outside the CDR3, taken from reference TRBV5-1 and TRBJ2-7): KAGVTQTPRYLIKTRGQQVTLSCSPISGHRSVSWYQQTPGQGLQFLFEYFSETQRNKGNFPGRFSGRQFSNSRSEMNVSTLELGDSALYLCASSLGAGPVSYEQYFGPGTRLTVT.

The chain carries TRBV27 and TRBJ2-4; 8 nucleotides line up with TRBD2. The CDR3 spans 16 residues. The ends lost 6 bases at V and 1 base at J; junction bases unmatched: 8. Germline V gene lookup returns CDR1 MNHEY and CDR2 SMNVEV (reference sequence). CDR3 DNA: TGTGCCAGCAGCCCAGGACTAGCCGGGGCCAAAAACATTCAGTACTTC. Translating gives CASSPGLAGAKNIQYF.

This chain uses TRBV2 with TRBJ1-1; D may be TRBD1 (6 bases). V was cut by 7 bases and J by 4 bases, with 16 bases left in between. This CDR3 contains 14 residues. The germline V gene has CDR1 SNHLY and CDR2 FYNNEI. CDR3 DNA: TGTGCCAGCACCAATAGGGGGGGGGTCACTGAAGCTTTCTTT. As protein: CASTNRGGVTEAFF.

V is TRBV6-5 and J is TRBJ2-7; TRBD1 agrees at 7 bases. This CDR3 has 15 amino acids. Trimming took 6 bases from V and 5 from J; bases not matched to a gene: 13. CDR1 and CDR2 from the germline V gene are MNHEY and SVGAGI. The CDR3 region is CASSVRTGVYDEQYF. The CDR3, as DNA: TGTGCCAGCAGCGTTAGGACAGGCGTTTACGACGAGCAGTACTTC.